This entry concerns a single TCR beta chain. The antigen is unknown. A much larger clone lies a single base off, so this may be a read error. Using its own MiXCR run on the 5' RACE reads, TCRdb lists one record per CDR3 protein. The table lists approximately 47,000 distinct CDR3 sequences, 25% to 30% of them singletons. Whole-study results and caveats: The TCR gene usage of tumor memory CD4+ T cells clustered together with blood and lymph node memory CD4+ cells and with lymph node naive CD4+ cells.

This CDR3 comprises 14 residues. Germline CDR1 and CDR2: SGDLS and YYNGEE. This clonotype was obtained from a female donor with breast cancer. V usage is TRBV9 and J usage is TRBJ2-1; D unresolved. Material for sequencing was naive CD4+ T cells sorted from blood. Subset in this sample: naive CD4+ T cells, CD4+CD45RA+CD25-. The CDR3 protein is CTSSVASSYNEQFF. In DNA, the CDR3 is TGTACCAGCAGCGTAGCTAGCTCCTACAATGAGCAGTTCTTC. The full variable domain, its missing parts supplied by reference TRBV9 and TRBJ2-1, is DSGVTQTPKHLITATGQRVTLRCSPRSGDLSVYWYQQSLDQGLQFLIQYYNGEERAKGNILERFSAQQFPDLHSELNLSSLELGDSALYFCTSSVASSYNEQFFGPGTRLTVL.